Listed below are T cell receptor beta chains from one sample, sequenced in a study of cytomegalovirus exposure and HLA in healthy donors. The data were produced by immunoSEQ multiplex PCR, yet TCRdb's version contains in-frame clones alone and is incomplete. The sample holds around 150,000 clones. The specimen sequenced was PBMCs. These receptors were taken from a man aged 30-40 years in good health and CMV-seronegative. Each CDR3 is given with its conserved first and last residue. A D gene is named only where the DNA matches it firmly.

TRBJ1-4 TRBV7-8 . CASSESLTNEKLFF TGTGCCAGCAGCGAGTCCCTTACTAATGAAAAACTGTTTTTT
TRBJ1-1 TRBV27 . CASFSVGWNTEAFF TGTGCCAGCTTTAGCGTAGGCTGGAACACTGAAGCTTTCTTT
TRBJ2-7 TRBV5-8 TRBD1 CASSLFGDSSYEQYF TGTGCCAGCAGCTTGTTCGGGGACAGCTCCTACGAGCAGTACTTC
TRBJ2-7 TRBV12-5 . CASGAGGYEQYF TGTGCTAGTGGTGCCGGAGGCTACGAGCAGTACTTC
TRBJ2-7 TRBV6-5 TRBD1 CASSYSPGGEWEQYF TGTGCCAGCAGTTACTCCCCAGGGGGAGAATGGGAGCAGTACTTC
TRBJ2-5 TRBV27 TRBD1 CASSWGQGSGETQYF TGTGCCAGCAGTTGGGGACAGGGGTCCGGGGAGACCCAGTACTTC
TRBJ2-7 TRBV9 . CASSVDSAGTGSYEQYF TGTGCCAGCAGCGTAGATTCGGCGGGAACGGGCTCCTACGAGCAATACTTC
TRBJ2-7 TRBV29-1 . CSVPRNTYEQYF TGCAGCGTTCCCAGGAACACCTACGAGCAGTACTTC
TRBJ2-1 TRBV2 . CASRGAQANSYNEQFF TGTGCCAGCAGAGGAGCACAGGCCAACTCCTACAATGAGCAGTTCTTC
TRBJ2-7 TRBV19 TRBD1 CASSSGQGYEQYF TGTGCCAGTAGTAGCGGACAGGGCTACGAGCAGTACTTC
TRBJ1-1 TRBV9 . CASSAGRNTEAFF TGTGCCAGCAGCGCAGGAAGGAACACTGAAGCTTTCTTT
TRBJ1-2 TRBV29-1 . CSVGRWGSMGYTF TGCAGCGTTGGGCGATGGGGCTCGATGGGCTACACCTTC
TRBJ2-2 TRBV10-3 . CAISDPQGNTGELFF TGTGCCATCAGTGACCCACAGGGCAACACCGGGGAGCTGTTTTTT